Included here is one TCR beta chain sequence, with context. The record originates from a study of blood T cell repertoires in COVID-19. Study background: Samples of COVID-19 (acute and convalescent) were obtained from the United States, Italy and Spain. PBMCs, B-cell-depleted T cells, or T cells provided the cDNA or gDNA that made up the material.

In the study's own analysis: Amplifying reference gene primers gave estimates of nucleated cell counts. Profiled with immunoSEQ multiplex PCR; TCRdb holds only in-frame clones, not every one. The V and J calls and the clone size are those of that table, but D and trimming were determined from the DNA. The sample records some 220,000 clones, 65% to 85% being singletons. Germline V gene sequence: CDR1 SGHAT, CDR2 FQNNGV. CDR3 length equals 13 residues. V lost 6 bases to trimming and J lost 4 bases, with 11 bases between them. The genes are TRBV11-2 and TRBJ2-3; maybe TRBD1 (6 bases). Sequencing was done on a sample of peripheral blood. This sequence was found in a human donor in a cohort sampled during active COVID-19. The CDR3 sequence: CASSSQGPDTQYF. As DNA, the CDR3 is TGTGCCAGCAGTTCACAGGGTCCAGATACGCAGTATTTT. The full variable domain, its missing parts supplied by reference TRBV11-2 and TRBJ2-3, is EAGVAQSPRYKIIEKRQSVAFWCNPISGHATLYWYQQILGQGPKLLIQFQNNGVVDDSQLPKDRFSAERLKGVDSTLKIQPAKLEDSAVYLCASSSQGPDTQYFGPGTRLTVL.